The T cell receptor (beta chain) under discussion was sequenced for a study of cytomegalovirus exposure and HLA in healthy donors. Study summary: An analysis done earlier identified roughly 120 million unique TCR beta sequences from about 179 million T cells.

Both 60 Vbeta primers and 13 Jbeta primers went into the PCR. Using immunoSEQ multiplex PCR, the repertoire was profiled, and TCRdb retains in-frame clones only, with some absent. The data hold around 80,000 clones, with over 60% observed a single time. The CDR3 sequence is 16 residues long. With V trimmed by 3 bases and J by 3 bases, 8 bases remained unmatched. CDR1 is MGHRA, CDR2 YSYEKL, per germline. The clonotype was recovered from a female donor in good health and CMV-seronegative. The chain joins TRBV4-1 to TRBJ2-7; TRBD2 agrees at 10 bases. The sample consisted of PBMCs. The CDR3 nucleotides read TGCGCCAGCAGCCAGGCCCGAGCGGGAGGGGACTACGAGCAGTACTTC. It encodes CASSQARAGGDYEQYF.